The TCR beta chain described here comes from a study of cytomegalovirus exposure and HLA in healthy donors. V gave up 6 bases and J gave up 8 bases; unmatched junction bases: 6. Germline V gene lookup returns CDR1 SNHLY and CDR2 FYNNEI. There are 14 residues in the CDR3. TCRdb keeps only in-frame clones here, not all; method: immunoSEQ multiplex PCR. There are about 130,000 clones in the sample; just under 95% occur only once, and under 1.5% lies in the top ten. V usage is TRBV2 and J usage is TRBJ1-4; 10 nucleotides match TRBD1. This TCR was sampled from a woman in her late teens or twenties in good health and CMV-seronegative. Material: PBMCs. The CDR3 is CASRPGQGSEKLFF. The CDR3 DNA reads TGTGCCAGCAGGCCGGGACAGGGGTCGGAAAAACTGTTTTTT.